The clone carrying this T cell receptor (beta chain) came up many times. As yet, its antigen is unknown. All patients were treatment-naive before thyroid surgery. The data were obtained in a study of metastatic and nonmetastatic thyroid tumors. Study-wide points: According to reports, the diversity of TCR beta was significantly higher in malignant thyroid tumors than in benign nodules, and this held in both blood and tumor samples.

With MiXCR, TCRdb called clones anew from the PCR reads. Of about 53,000 clones listed, 20% are singletons. Trimming at V came to 3 bases and at J to 2 bases, leaving 10 bases not matched to a gene. This CDR3 region has 16 residues. The germline V gene encodes CDR1 SGHRS and CDR2 YFSETQ. This chain links TRBV5-1 with TRBJ2-7; TRBD2 matches at 8 bases. The source is a female donor with papillary thyroid cancer or a benign thyroid nodule (not recorded which). Some clones in this sample may be carry-over from other donors' samples. The sequenced sample was blood. The CDR3 region is CASSSLAGGDTYEQYF. CDR3 nucleotide sequence: TGCGCCAGCAGCTCCCTAGCGGGCGGAGATACCTACGAGCAGTACTTC.